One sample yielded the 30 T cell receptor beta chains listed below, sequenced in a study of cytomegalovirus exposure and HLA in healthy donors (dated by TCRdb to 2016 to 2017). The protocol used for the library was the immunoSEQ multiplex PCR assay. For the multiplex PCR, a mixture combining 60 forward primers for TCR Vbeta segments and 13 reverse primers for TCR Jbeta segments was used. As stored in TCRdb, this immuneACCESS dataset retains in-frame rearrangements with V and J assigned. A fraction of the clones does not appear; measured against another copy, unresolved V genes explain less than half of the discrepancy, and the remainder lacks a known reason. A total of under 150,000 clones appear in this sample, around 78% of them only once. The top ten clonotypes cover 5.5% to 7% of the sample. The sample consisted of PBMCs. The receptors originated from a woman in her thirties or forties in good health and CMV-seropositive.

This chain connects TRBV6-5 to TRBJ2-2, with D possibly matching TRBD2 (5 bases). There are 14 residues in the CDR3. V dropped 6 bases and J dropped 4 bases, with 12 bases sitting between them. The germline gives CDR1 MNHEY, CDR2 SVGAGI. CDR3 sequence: CASRPSGITGELFF. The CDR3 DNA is TGTGCCAGCAGACCCTCGGGGATCACCGGGGAGCTGTTTTTT.

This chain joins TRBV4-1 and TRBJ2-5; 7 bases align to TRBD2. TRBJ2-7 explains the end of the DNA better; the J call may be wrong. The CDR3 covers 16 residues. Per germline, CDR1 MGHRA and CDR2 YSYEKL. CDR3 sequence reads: CASSQVWAGDVYEQYF. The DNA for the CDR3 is TGCGCCAGCAGCCAGGTGTGGGCGGGAGATGTTTACGAGCAGTACTTC.

CDR3 residues: CASSSAGRTDTQYF. The CDR3 DNA sequence: TGCGCCAGCAGCTCAGCGGGACGCACAGATACGCAGTATTTT. This chain connects TRBV5-1 to TRBJ2-3, with TRBD2 identical over 7 bases. The junction had 2 bases not matched to a gene; V was cut back by 3 bases and J by 1 base. Germline CDR1 reads SGHRS; CDR2 reads YFSETQ. This CDR3 has 14 residues.

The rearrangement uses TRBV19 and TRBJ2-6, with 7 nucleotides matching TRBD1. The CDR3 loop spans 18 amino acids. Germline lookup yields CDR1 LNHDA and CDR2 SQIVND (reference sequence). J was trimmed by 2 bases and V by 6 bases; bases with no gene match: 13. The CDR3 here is CASRLGPKDRAGANVLTF. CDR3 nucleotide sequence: TGTGCCAGTAGACTGGGACCGAAAGACAGGGCTGGGGCCAACGTCCTGACTTTC.

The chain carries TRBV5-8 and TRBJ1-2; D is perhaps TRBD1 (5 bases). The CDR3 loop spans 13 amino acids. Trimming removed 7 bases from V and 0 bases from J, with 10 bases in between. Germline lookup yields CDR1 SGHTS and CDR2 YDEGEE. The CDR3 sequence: CASGRGSNYGYTF. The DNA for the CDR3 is TGTGCCAGCGGCCGGGGGTCTAACTATGGCTACACCTTC.

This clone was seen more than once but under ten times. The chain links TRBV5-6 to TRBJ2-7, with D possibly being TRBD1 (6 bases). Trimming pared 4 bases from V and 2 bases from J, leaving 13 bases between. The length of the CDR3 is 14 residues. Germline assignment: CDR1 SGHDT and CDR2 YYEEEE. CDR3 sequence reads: CASSNDRTPYEQYF. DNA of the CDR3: TGTGCCAGCAGCAACGACAGGACGCCCTACGAGCAGTACTTC.

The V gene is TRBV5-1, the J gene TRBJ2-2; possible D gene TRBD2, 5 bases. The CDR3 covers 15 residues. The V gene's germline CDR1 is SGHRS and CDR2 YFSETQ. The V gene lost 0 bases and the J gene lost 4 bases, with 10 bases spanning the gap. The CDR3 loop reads CASSLVARGTGELFF. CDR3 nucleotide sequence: TGCGCCAGCAGCTTGGTAGCGCGAGGCACCGGGGAGCTGTTTTTT.

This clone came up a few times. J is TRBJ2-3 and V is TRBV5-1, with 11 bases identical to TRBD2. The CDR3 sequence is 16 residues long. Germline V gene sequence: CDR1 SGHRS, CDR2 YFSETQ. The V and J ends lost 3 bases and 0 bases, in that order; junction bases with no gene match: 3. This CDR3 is CASSWGLAASTDTQYF. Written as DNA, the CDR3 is TGCGCCAGCAGCTGGGGACTAGCGGCTAGCACAGATACGCAGTATTTT.

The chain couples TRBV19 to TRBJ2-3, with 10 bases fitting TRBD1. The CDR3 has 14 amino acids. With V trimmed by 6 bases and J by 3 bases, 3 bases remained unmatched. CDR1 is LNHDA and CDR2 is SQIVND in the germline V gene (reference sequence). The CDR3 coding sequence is TGTGCCAGTAGCGACAGGGGGCGGACAGATACGCAGTATTTT. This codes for CASSDRGRTDTQYF.

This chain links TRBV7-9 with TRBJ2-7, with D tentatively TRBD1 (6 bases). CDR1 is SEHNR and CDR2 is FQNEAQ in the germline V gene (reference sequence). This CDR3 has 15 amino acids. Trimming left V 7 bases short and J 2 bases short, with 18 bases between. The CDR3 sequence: CASTPRGRRAYEQYF. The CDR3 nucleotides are TGTGCCAGCACCCCAAGGGGGAGACGGGCCTACGAGCAGTACTTC.

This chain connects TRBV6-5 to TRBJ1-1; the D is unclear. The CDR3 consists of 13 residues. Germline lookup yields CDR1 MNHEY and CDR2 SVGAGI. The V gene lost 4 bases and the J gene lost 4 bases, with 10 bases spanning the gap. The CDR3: CASSFKETTEAFF. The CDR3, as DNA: TGTGCCAGCAGTTTTAAGGAGACCACTGAAGCTTTCTTT.

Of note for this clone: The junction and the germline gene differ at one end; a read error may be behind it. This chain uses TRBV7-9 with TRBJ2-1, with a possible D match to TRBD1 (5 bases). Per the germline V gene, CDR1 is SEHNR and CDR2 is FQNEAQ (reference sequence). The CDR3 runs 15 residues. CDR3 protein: CSSRLGLGVYNEQFF. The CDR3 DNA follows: TGTTCCAGCAGGTTGGGGTTAGGGGTATACAATGAGCAGTTCTTC.

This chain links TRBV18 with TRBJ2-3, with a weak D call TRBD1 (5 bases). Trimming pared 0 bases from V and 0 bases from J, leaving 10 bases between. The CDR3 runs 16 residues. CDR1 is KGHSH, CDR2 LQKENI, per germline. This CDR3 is CASSPPGRSSTDTQYF. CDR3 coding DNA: TGTGCCAGCTCACCACCGGGGCGGAGCAGCACAGATACGCAGTATTTT.

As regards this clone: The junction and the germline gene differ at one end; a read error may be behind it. CDR3 coding DNA: TGTTCCAGCAGCTCCTCACCCCAGACAGGGGGTTACAATGAGCAGTTCTTC. Amino acids: CSSSSSPQTGGYNEQFF. This sequence joins TRBV7-9 and TRBJ2-1, with 9 bases matching TRBD1. The germline CDR1 and CDR2 sequences are SEHNR and FQNEAQ (reference sequence). The CDR3 has 17 amino acids.

The CDR3 spells CASSLDTSNTEAFF. As DNA, the CDR3 is TGTGCCAGCAGCTTGGACACCTCGAACACTGAAGCTTTCTTT. The chain has TRBV5-8 and TRBJ1-1; no reliable D call. Trimming left V 0 bases short and J 1 base short, with 7 bases between. Germline values: CDR1 SGHTS, CDR2 YDEGEE. The CDR3 has 14 amino acids.

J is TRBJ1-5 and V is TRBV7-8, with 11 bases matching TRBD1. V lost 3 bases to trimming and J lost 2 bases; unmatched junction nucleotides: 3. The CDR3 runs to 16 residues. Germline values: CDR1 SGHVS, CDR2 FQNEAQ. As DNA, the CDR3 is TGTGCCAGCAGCTTGTCGGGACAGGGGGGCAATCAGCCCCAGCATTTT. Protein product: CASSLSGQGGNQPQHF.

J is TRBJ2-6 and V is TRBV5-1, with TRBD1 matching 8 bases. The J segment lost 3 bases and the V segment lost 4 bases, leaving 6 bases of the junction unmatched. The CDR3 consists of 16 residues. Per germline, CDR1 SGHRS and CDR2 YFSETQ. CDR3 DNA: TGCGCCAGCAGCGGGCAGGGGGCGGGTGGGGCCAACGTCCTGACTTTC. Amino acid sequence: CASSGQGAGGANVLTF.

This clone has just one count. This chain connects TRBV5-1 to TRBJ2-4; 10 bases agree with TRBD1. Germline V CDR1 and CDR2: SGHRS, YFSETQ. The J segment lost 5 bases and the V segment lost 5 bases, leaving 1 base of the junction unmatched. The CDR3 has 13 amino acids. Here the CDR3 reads CASSGQGENIQYF. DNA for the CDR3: TGCGCCAGCAGTGGACAGGGGGAAAACATTCAGTACTTC.

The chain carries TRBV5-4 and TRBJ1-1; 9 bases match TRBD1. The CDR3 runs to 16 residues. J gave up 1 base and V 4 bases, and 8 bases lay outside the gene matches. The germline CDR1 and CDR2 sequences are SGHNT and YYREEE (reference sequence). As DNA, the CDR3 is TGTGCCAGCAGCCCTACGTCGGGACAGGGGAACACTGAAGCTTTCTTT. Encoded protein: CASSPTSGQGNTEAFF.

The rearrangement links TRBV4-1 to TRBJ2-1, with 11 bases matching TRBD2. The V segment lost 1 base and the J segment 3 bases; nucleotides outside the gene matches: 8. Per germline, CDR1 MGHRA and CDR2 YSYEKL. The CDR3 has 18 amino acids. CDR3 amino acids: CASSQVPGLAEIYNEQFF. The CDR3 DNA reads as TGCGCCAGCAGCCAAGTACCGGGACTAGCGGAAATCTACAATGAGCAGTTCTTC.

The CDR3 protein is CASSLGLAGDEQFF. CDR3 DNA sequence: TGTGCCAGCAGCTTAGGGCTAGCGGGAGACGAGCAGTTCTTC. This chain uses TRBV7-9 with TRBJ2-1; 10 nucleotides match TRBD2. This CDR3 is 14 amino acids long. With 1 base clipped from V and 10 bases from J, the junction kept 4 bases outside the gene matches. Germline CDR1 SEHNR, CDR2 FQNEAQ (reference sequence).

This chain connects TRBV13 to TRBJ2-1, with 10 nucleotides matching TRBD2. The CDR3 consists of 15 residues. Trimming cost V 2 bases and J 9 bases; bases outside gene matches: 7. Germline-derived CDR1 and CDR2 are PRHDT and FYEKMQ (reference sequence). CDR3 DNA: TGTGCCAGCAGCTTAAGCGGGAGGGCCTTAGTTGAGCAGTTCTTC. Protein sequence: CASSLSGRALVEQFF.

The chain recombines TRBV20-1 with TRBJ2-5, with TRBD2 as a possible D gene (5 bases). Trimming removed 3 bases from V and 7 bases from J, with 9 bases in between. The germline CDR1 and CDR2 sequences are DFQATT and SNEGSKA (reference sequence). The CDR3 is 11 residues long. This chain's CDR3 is CSASLEGTQYF. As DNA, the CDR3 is TGCAGTGCTAGCCTCGAGGGGACCCAGTACTTC.

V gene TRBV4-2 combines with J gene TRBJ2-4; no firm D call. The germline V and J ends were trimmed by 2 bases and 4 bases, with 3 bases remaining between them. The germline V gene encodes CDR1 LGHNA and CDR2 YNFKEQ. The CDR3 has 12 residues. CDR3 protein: CASSQLKNIQYF. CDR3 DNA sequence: TGTGCCAGCAGCCAACTTAAAAACATTCAGTACTTC.

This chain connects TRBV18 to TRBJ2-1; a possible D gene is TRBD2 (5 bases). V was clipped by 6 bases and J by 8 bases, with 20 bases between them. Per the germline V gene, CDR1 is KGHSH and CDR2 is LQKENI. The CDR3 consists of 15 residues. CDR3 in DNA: TGTGCCAGCTCTGACCAAGGGAGCCCTGTGGATGAGCAGTTCTTC. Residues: CASSDQGSPVDEQFF.

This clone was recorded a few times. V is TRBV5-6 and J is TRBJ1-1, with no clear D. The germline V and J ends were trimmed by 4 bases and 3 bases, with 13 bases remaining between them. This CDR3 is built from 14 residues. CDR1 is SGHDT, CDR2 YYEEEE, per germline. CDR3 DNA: TGTGCCAGCAGCGCGGCCCCGAGGGACACTGAAGCTTTCTTT. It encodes CASSAAPRDTEAFF.

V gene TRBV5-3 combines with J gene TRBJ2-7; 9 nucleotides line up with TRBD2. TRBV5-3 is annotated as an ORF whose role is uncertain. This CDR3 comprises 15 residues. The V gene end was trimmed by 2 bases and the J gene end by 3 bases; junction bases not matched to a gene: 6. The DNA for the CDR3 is TGTGCCAGAAGCTTTTCCTCTAGCGGGATCTACGAGCAGTACTTC. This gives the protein CARSFSSSGIYEQYF.

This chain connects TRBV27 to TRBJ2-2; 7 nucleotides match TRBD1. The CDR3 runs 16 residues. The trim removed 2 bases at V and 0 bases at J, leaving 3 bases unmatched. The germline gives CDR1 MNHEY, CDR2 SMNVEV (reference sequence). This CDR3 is CASSLEGTANTGELFF. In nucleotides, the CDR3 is TGTGCCAGCAGTTTAGAAGGGACAGCGAACACCGGGGAGCTGTTTTTT.

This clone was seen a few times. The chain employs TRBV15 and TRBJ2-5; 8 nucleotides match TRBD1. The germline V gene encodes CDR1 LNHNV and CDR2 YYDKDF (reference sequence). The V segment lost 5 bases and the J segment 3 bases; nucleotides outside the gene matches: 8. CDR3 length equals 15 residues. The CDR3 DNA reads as TGTGCCACCAGCCTACCCCCGGGACAGGAAGAGACCCAGTACTTC. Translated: CATSLPPGQEETQYF. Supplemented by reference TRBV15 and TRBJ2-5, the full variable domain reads DAMVIQNPRYQVTQFGKPVTLSCSQTLNHNVMYWYQQKSSQAPKLLFHYYDKDFNNEADTPDNFQSRRPNTSFCFLDIRSPGLGDTAMYLCATSLPPGQEETQYFGPGTRLLVL.

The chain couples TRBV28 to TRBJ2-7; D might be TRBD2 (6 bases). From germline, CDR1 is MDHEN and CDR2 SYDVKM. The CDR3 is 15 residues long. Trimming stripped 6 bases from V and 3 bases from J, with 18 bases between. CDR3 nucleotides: TGTGCCAGCAGAAAAGCGGGTCTAGTCGTCTACGAGCAGTACTTC. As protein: CASRKAGLVVYEQYF.